The 16 T cell receptor beta chains given below trace back to one sample, sequenced in a study of spatial heterogeneity in lung cancer. One entry per CDR3 protein, called by TCRdb with MiXCR from the 5' RACE reads. The sample lists over 75,000 distinct CDR3 sequences; 15% to 25% were seen once. Documented time point: sample taken at primary tumor resection. Whole RNA from tumor, nontumor lung or frozen PBMC was sequenced unsorted. Specimen: PBMCs, collected at surgery. Receptors were obtained from a male donor with early-stage non-small cell lung cancer.

The sample holds many counts of this clonotype. The rearrangement joins TRBV28 to TRBJ1-6; 7 bases agree with TRBD1. Germline lookup yields CDR1 MDHEN and CDR2 SYDVKM. The length of the CDR3 is 17 residues. The V and J ends lost 6 bases and 0 bases, in that order; junction bases with no gene match: 8. The CDR3 loop is CASSPIQGSSYNSPLHF. CDR3 DNA sequence: TGTGCCAGCAGCCCAATACAGGGGAGCTCCTATAATTCACCCCTCCACTTT. Full variable domain (remainder filled in from reference TRBV28 and TRBJ1-6): DVKVTQSSRYLVKRTGEKVFLECVQDMDHENMFWYRQDPGLGLRLIYFSYDVKMKEKGDIPEGYSVSREKKERFSLILESASTNQTSMYLCASSPIQGSSYNSPLHFGNGTRLTVT.

V is TRBV7-3 and J is TRBJ1-6, with D uncertain. Germline V CDR1 and CDR2: SGHTA, FQGTGA. V was clipped by 4 bases and J by 9 bases, with 10 bases between them. This CDR3 contains 13 residues. The DNA of the CDR3 is TGTGCCAGCAGCTCCGATCGTGGTTCACCCCTCCACTTT. Translation gives CASSSDRGSPLHF.

As regards this clonotype: Being one base from a much bigger clone, this may be a read error. This chain links TRBV6-5 with TRBJ2-7; D is unresolved. The CDR3 is 13 residues long. Germline CDR1 MNHEY, CDR2 SVGAGI. The CDR3 region is CTSSPPSRHEQYF. The CDR3 bases are TGTACCAGCAGCCCCCCCAGCCGACACGAGCAGTACTTC.

The V and J genes are TRBV28 and TRBJ2-5; 10 positions match TRBD1. Germline V gives CDR1 MDHEN, CDR2 SYDVKM. V lost 5 bases and J lost 2; bases outside the gene matches: 14. CDR3 length: 18 residues. For the CDR3, the DNA is TGTGCCAGCAGTATAATAAACTCCGGACAGGGGGTGCAAGAGACCCAGTACTTC. It encodes CASSIINSGQGVQETQYF.

This clonotype was observed a handful of times. This rearrangement joins TRBV21-1 to TRBJ2-1; TRBD1, the table's D call, was not compared with the DNA. TRBV21-1 is an annotated pseudogene. CDR3 length: 22 amino acids. The chain's CDR3 is CASSKGPPGQGVLWSSYNEQFF. For the CDR3, the DNA is TGTGCCAGCAGCAAAGGACCTCCGGGACAGGGGGTCTTATGGAGCTCCTACAATGAGCAGTTCTTC.

This clonotype was seen a few times. V is TRBV27 and J is TRBJ2-4; possibly TRBD1 or TRBD2 for D (5 bases each). The CDR3 has 15 residues. The V end was cut by 2 bases, the J end by 1 base, with 9 bases between. Germline assignment: CDR1 MNHEY and CDR2 SMNVEV (reference sequence). The CDR3 is CASSLAGTAKNIQYF. CDR3 nucleotide sequence: TGTGCCAGCAGTTTAGCCGGGACGGCCAAAAACATTCAGTACTTC.

The chain links TRBV6-6 to TRBJ2-5; D ambiguous. Trimming shortened V by 9 bases and J by 1 base, and 9 bases separated the two germline ends. The germline CDR1 and CDR2 sequences are MNHNY and SVGAGI (reference sequence). There are 12 residues in the CDR3. The CDR3 loop reads CASVGPQETQYF. The CDR3 region has the DNA TGTGCCAGTGTCGGTCCCCAAGAGACCCAGTACTTC.

This clonotype was seen repeatedly, ten times or more. The chain combines TRBV12-3 or TRBV12-4 with TRBJ2-3; D uncertain. The CDR3 runs to 14 residues. The germline V and J ends were trimmed by 8 bases and 1 base, with 13 bases remaining between them. In DNA, the CDR3 is TGTGCCAGCGGCCTATCACAAGGCACAGATACGCAGTATTTT. Translated, it gives CASGLSQGTDTQYF.

This sequence joins TRBV19 and TRBJ1-5; TRBD1 agrees at 8 bases. The CDR3 totals 15 residues. Unmatched junction bases numbered 6, after V lost 1 base and J lost 7 bases. Per the germline V gene, CDR1 is LNHDA and CDR2 is SQIVND (reference sequence). CDR3 amino acids: CASSIAAGGGQPQHF. CDR3 in DNA: TGTGCCAGTAGTATAGCGGCAGGGGGCGGCCAGCCCCAGCATTTT. The full variable domain, completed using reference TRBV19 and TRBJ1-5, is DGGITQSPKYLFRKEGQNVTLSCEQNLNHDAMYWYRQDPGQGLRLIYYSQIVNDFQKGDIAEGYSVSREKKESFPLTVTSAQKNPTAFYLCASSIAAGGGQPQHFGDGTRLSIL.

J is TRBJ2-3 and V is TRBV29-1; D is unclear. CDR3 length equals 14 residues. Trimming took off 4 bases at V and 0 bases at J, with 11 bases between the two ends. Per the germline V gene, CDR1 is SQVTM and CDR2 is ANQGSEA. DNA of the CDR3: TGCAGCGTTGGTAAGGACGGAAGCACAGATACGCAGTATTTT. Translated, it gives CSVGKDGSTDTQYF.

This clonotype was counted a few times. The chain uses TRBV6-5 and TRBJ2-7; 8 bases match TRBD1. The V segment lost 6 bases and the J segment 3 bases; nucleotides outside the gene matches: 10. CDR1 and CDR2 (germline): MNHEY, SVGAGI. The CDR3 totals 15 residues. CDR3 in amino acids: CASRSDRVNHYEQYF. In DNA form, the CDR3 reads TGTGCCAGCAGATCGGACAGGGTGAACCACTACGAGCAGTACTTC.

This clonotype was counted between two and nine times. The chain recombines TRBV7-2 with TRBJ1-6; a possible D gene is TRBD1 (6 bases). Germline CDR1 is SGHTA and CDR2 is FQGNSA. Trimming cost V 1 base and J 7 bases, with 11 bases left between them. The CDR3 runs 15 residues. The CDR3 is CASSLVGAGNSPLHF. The DNA of the CDR3 is TGTGCCAGCAGCTTAGTGGGGGCTGGGAATTCACCCCTCCACTTT. The variable domain in full, with the rest retrieved from reference TRBV7-2 and TRBJ1-6, is GAGVSQSPSNKVTEKGKDVELRCDPISGHTALYWYRQSLGQGLEFLIYFQGNSAPDKSGLPSDRFSAERTGGSVSTLTIQRTQQEDSAVYLCASSLVGAGNSPLHFGNGTRLTVT.

V gene TRBV9 combines with J gene TRBJ1-4; no reliable D call. The CDR3 totals 14 residues. V lost 4 bases to trimming and J lost 5 bases, with 12 bases between them. CDR1 is SGDLS, CDR2 YYNGEE, per germline. The CDR3: CASSSTGPNEKLFF. The CDR3 nucleotides are TGTGCCAGCAGCTCAACGGGCCCAAATGAAAAACTGTTTTTT.

V gene TRBV28 combines with J gene TRBJ2-7, with D maybe TRBD2 (6 bases). The CDR3 has 12 residues. Trimming removed 10 bases from V and 2 bases from J, with 12 bases in between. From germline, CDR1 is MDHEN and CDR2 SYDVKM. This CDR3 reads CATRDLTYEQYF. For the CDR3, the DNA is TGTGCCACTAGGGACTTAACCTACGAGCAGTACTTC.

This rearrangement joins TRBV30 to TRBJ2-2; D may be TRBD1 (6 bases). The germline V gene encodes CDR1 GTSNPN and CDR2 SVGIG (reference sequence). This CDR3 contains 15 residues. The CDR3 DNA is TGTGTCGCCCCCCTAGGGACACATAACACCGGGGAGCTGTTTTTT. This codes for CVAPLGTHNTGELFF.

V usage is TRBV5-6 and J usage is TRBJ2-6; no firm D call. This CDR3 spans 15 amino acids. Germline loops: CDR1 SGHDT, CDR2 YYEEEE. Trimming took off 6 bases at V and 0 bases at J, with 10 bases between the two ends. CDR3 in DNA: TGTGCCAGCACCGGATGGCCCTCTGGGGCCAACGTCCTGACTTTC. The encoded protein is CASTGWPSGANVLTF. The full variable domain, rest sourced from reference TRBV5-6 and TRBJ2-6, is DAGVTQSPTHLIKTRGQQVTLRCSPKSGHDTVSWYQQALGQGPQFIFQYYEEEERQRGNFPDRFSGHQFPNYSSELNVNALLLGDSALYLCASTGWPSGANVLTFGAGSRLTVL.